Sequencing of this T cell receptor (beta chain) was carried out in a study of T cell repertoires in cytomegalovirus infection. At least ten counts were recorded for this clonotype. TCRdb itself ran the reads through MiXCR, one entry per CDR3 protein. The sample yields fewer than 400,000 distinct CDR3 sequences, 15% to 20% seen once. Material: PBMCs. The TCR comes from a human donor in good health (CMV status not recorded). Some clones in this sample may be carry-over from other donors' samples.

Written as DNA, the CDR3 is TGTGCCAGCAGCTTAGATATGGGACAGCCCCAGCATTTT. It encodes CASSLDMGQPQHF. The chain couples TRBV7-2 to TRBJ1-5; D not certain. The germline CDR1 and CDR2 sequences are SGHTA and FQGNSA. Trimming pared 1 base from V and 7 bases from J, leaving 8 bases between. CDR3 length: 13 amino acids.